These 18 T cell receptor beta chains were sequenced from one sample in a study of T cells in Graves' hyperthyroidism and ophthalmopathy. The source material, RNA transcripts, was used to amplify TCR beta CDR3 regions. First-round RT-PCR with HTBI primers amplified the TCR CDR3 region. TCRdb recomputed calls from the multiplex PCR reads with MiXCR, one row per CDR3 protein. Counted here are approximately 530,000 distinct CDR3 sequences, about a sixth occurring once; the ten biggest clones make up about 17%. The sequenced material came from blood. The receptors derive from a woman between 18 and 30 years old with Graves' hyperthyroidism.

This clonotype was seen a handful of times. CDR3 in amino acids: CASRPNTRNEKLFF. CDR3 in DNA: TGTGCCAGCAGACCGAACACCCGAAATGAAAAACTGTTTTTT. V usage is TRBV12-3 or TRBV12-4 and J usage is TRBJ1-4; D remains ambiguous. The V and J ends lost 6 bases and 5 bases respectively, with 13 bases between them. The CDR3 loop spans 14 amino acids.

The gene calls are TRBV6-6 and TRBJ2-7, with a tentative D call TRBD1 (6 bases). The CDR3 loop spans 14 amino acids. Germline V CDR1 and CDR2: MNHNY, SVGAGI (reference sequence). Deletions cut 0 bases from V and 4 bases from J, with 10 bases between. The CDR3: CASSYSRTEYEQYF. DNA for the CDR3: TGTGCCAGCAGTTACTCGAGGACAGAGTACGAGCAGTACTTC.

A remark on this clonotype: Germline and junction disagree at one end, which may indicate a read error. The chain uses TRBV7-9 and TRBJ2-1; 11 nucleotides match TRBD2. CDR1 and CDR2 (germline): SEHNR, FQNEAQ (reference sequence). The CDR3 is 16 residues long. The CDR3 nucleotides read TGTGCCACTATAGATAGCGGGAGGGCCGCCTACAATGATCAGTTCTTC. It translates to CATIDSGRAAYNDQFF.

There are a few counts of this clonotype. The chain combines TRBV9 with TRBJ1-4; unclear D gene. V was cut by 7 bases and J by 5 bases, with 18 bases left in between. This CDR3 has 15 amino acids. Germline CDR1 is SGDLS and CDR2 is YYNGEE. This CDR3 reads CASSRSVGSNEKLFF. CDR3 DNA sequence: TGTGCCAGCTCTCGTTCCGTAGGGTCGAATGAAAAACTGTTTTTT.

This clonotype came up many times. This sequence joins TRBV6-1 and TRBJ1-2; D is ambiguous. Germline CDR1 reads MNHNS; CDR2 reads SASEGT. The length of the CDR3 is 15 residues. Trimming took 2 bases from V and 2 from J, leaving 12 bases between them. CDR3 protein: CASSEPSSLNYGYTF. CDR3 sequence (DNA): TGTGCCAGCAGTGAACCCAGCTCCTTAAACTATGGCTACACCTTC.

The genes are TRBV19 and TRBJ2-7, with unresolved D. Between the trimmed V and J ends, which lost 2 bases and 0 bases, there was a span of 8 bases. Germline lookup yields CDR1 LNHDA and CDR2 SQIVND (reference sequence). There are 14 residues in the CDR3. The CDR3 nucleotides are TGTGCCAGTAGTATATCCACGAACTCCTACGAGCAGTACTTC. Protein: CASSISTNSYEQYF.

The chain joins TRBV19 to TRBJ2-7; perhaps D is TRBD1 or TRBD2 (6 bases each). The CDR3 loop spans 16 amino acids. The germline CDR1 and CDR2 sequences are LNHDA and SQIVND (reference sequence). V was clipped by 4 bases and J by 0 bases, with 16 bases between them. CDR3 in amino acids: CASSTTRGLLSYEQYF. The CDR3 nucleotides are TGTGCCAGTAGTACTACCCGGGGGCTCCTCTCCTACGAGCAGTACTTC. The full variable domain, in which reference TRBV19 and TRBJ2-7 provide the parts outside the CDR3, is DGGITQSPKYLFRKEGQNVTLSCEQNLNHDAMYWYRQDPGQGLRLIYYSQIVNDFQKGDIAEGYSVSREKKESFPLTVTSAQKNPTAFYLCASSTTRGLLSYEQYFGPGTRLTVT.

This clonotype was seen many times. The chain recombines TRBV30 with TRBJ2-5; 7 positions match TRBD2. The CDR3 length is 15 residues. Unmatched junction bases numbered 7, after V lost 0 bases and J lost 3 bases. The germline V gene encodes CDR1 GTSNPN and CDR2 SVGIG (reference sequence). Written as DNA, the CDR3 is TGTGCCTGGAGTGTTGGGGAGGGATGGGAAGAGACCCAGTACTTC. As protein: CAWSVGEGWEETQYF.

This clonotype has ten or more counts. This sequence joins TRBV28 and TRBJ2-7, with D unclear. The CDR3 loop spans 13 amino acids. Germline assignment: CDR1 MDHEN and CDR2 SYDVKM. Trimming shortened V by 5 bases and J by 4 bases, and 12 bases separated the two germline ends. CDR3 residues: CASSPVRNYEQYF. The CDR3 bases are TGTGCCAGCAGTCCCGTGAGGAATTACGAGCAGTACTTC.

This clonotype came up a few times. This chain uses TRBV9 with TRBJ1-2, with D perhaps TRBD1 (6 bases). The CDR3 extends over 14 amino acids. V lost 0 bases, J lost 7 bases, and 13 bases lay in between. CDR1 is SGDLS, CDR2 YYNGEE, per germline. As DNA, the CDR3 is TGTGCCAGCAGCGTAGATGGGGGGCAAGGTGGCTACACCTTC. This codes for CASSVDGGQGGYTF. Full variable domain (outside the CDR3, taken from reference TRBV9 and TRBJ1-2): DSGVTQTPKHLITATGQRVTLRCSPRSGDLSVYWYQQSLDQGLQFLIQYYNGEERAKGNILERFSAQQFPDLHSELNLSSLELGDSALYFCASSVDGGQGGYTFGSGTRLTVV.

As to this clonotype: This may stem from a read error, because a much larger clone lies one nucleotide away. In this CDR3 the conserved last residue, phenylalanine or tryptophan, is missing, so a read error is likely. The chain links TRBV11-2 to TRBJ1-1; possible D gene TRBD1, 5 bases. The ends were cut back, 8 bases at V and 2 bases at J, with 18 bases in the middle. Germline lookup yields CDR1 SGHAT and CDR2 FQNNGV. The CDR3 is 15 residues long. The CDR3 coding sequence is TGTGCCAGCCGTCAGGGTCCGGCAGTAAACACTGAAGCTTTCCTT. It is translated as CASRQGPAVNTEAFL.

This clonotype was detected ten times or more. The V gene is TRBV12-3 or TRBV12-4, the J gene TRBJ1-1; TRBD1 agrees at 7 bases. V was clipped by 5 bases and J by 4 bases; unmatched bases: 7. This CDR3 contains 14 residues. The CDR3 nucleotides read TGTGCCAGCAGTCAGACAGGGCGAGGCACTGAAGCTTTCTTT. As protein: CASSQTGRGTEAFF.

The chain is built from TRBV28 and TRBJ2-3; D unresolved. The CDR3 runs 13 residues. V was cut by 10 bases and J by 6 bases, with 17 bases left in between. Germline assignment: CDR1 MDHEN and CDR2 SYDVKM. The CDR3: CATLGSVSDTQYF. In DNA form, the CDR3 reads TGTGCCACACTCGGTTCAGTTTCTGATACGCAGTATTTT.

Details on this clonotype: One end of the junction varies from germline; a read error may be responsible. V usage is TRBV24-1 and J usage is TRBJ1-1; 7 bases are shared with TRBD1. Germline V gene sequence: CDR1 KGHDR, CDR2 SFDVKD. The CDR3 totals 14 residues. The CDR3 region is CATSDDRDSTEALF. Here the CDR3 DNA reads TGTGCCACCAGTGATGATCGGGACAGCACTGAAGCTCTCTTT.

The chain uses TRBV3-1 and TRBJ2-5; D remains ambiguous. This CDR3 has 15 residues. V was cut by 1 base and J by 1 base, with 10 bases left in between. Germline V CDR1 and CDR2: LGHDT, YNNKEL (reference sequence). CDR3 sequence (DNA): TGTGCCAGCAGCCAAGGAACCCTGATCCAAGAGACCCAGTACTTC. It translates to CASSQGTLIQETQYF.

The table lists this clonotype with many counts. The rearrangement uses TRBV2 and TRBJ2-7; perhaps TRBD2 as D (7 bases). The CDR3 spans 17 residues. CDR1 is SNHLY and CDR2 is FYNNEI in the germline V gene. The V gene lost 6 bases and the J gene lost 6 bases, with 27 bases spanning the gap. CDR3 bases: TGTGCCAGCAGACCGGGACTAAAACTCAGGGGCCAACGCGAGCAGTACTTC. Residues: CASRPGLKLRGQREQYF.

This clonotype has at least ten counts. This chain uses TRBV20-1 with TRBJ2-7; 8 nucleotides match TRBD2. V lost 3 bases, J lost 2 bases, and 6 bases stayed unmatched. From germline, CDR1 is DFQATT and CDR2 SNEGSKA (reference sequence). This CDR3 contains 14 residues. The CDR3 region is CSARGSGMPYEQYF. The DNA for the CDR3 is TGCAGTGCTAGGGGTAGCGGGATGCCCTACGAGCAGTACTTC.

This clonotype was observed a few times. This sequence joins TRBV7-2 and TRBJ2-1; D is undetermined. V was trimmed by 1 base and J by 1 base, leaving 8 bases between them. Germline CDR1 is SGHTA and CDR2 is FQGNSA. The CDR3 spans 15 residues. The CDR3 sequence: CASSLEYQSYNEQFF. DNA of the CDR3: TGTGCCAGCAGCTTAGAGTACCAGTCCTACAATGAGCAGTTCTTC.